The 21 T cell receptor beta chains below were found in one sample sequenced in a study of OX40 agonist ivuxolimab in advanced cancers. Receptors were amplified or captured by the immunoSEQ multiplex PCR assay. The source is immuneACCESS, and TCRdb retained only in-frame sequences with V and J called. Part of the clones is not carried over; for the studies checked, unresolved V genes explain less than half of this, and the remainder is unexplained. The sample records around 58,000 clones, around 89% of which are singletons. Around 1.5% of the sample comes from the top ten. Sample: CD4+ or CD8+ T cells sorted from blood, taken in a trial of the OX40 agonist ivuxolimab. Receptors originate from an adult with an advanced solid tumor such as melanoma, head and neck, liver or kidney cancer.

The chain is built from TRBV5-4 and TRBJ2-1; possibly TRBD1 or TRBD2 for D (5 bases each). Trimming left V 5 bases short and J 0 bases short, with 12 bases between. CDR3 size: 15 residues. Germline values: CDR1 SGHNT, CDR2 YYREEE (reference sequence). This CDR3 reads CASSLAGTSYNEQFF. Here the CDR3 DNA reads TGTGCCAGCAGTCTGGCCGGGACCTCCTACAATGAGCAGTTCTTC. Combining the CDR3 with reference TRBV5-4 and TRBJ2-1 gives the whole variable domain ETGVTQSPTHLIKTRGQQVTLRCSSQSGHNTVSWYQQALGQGPQFIFQYYREEENGRGNFPPRFSGLQFPNYSSELNVNALELDDSALYLCASSLAGTSYNEQFFGPGTRLTVL.

The chain is built from TRBV19 and TRBJ2-2, with D unclear. CDR3 size: 14 residues. Germline CDR1 LNHDA, CDR2 SQIVND (reference sequence). V dropped 3 bases and J dropped 1 base, with 6 bases sitting between them. This CDR3 is CASSIRENTGELFF. The CDR3 DNA follows: TGTGCCAGTAGTATTAGGGAGAACACCGGGGAGCTGTTTTTT.

This sequence joins TRBV6-5 and TRBJ2-7; tentatively, D is TRBD2 (6 bases). CDR3 size: 10 residues. Trimming left V 8 bases short and J 4 bases short, with 6 bases between. Per germline, CDR1 MNHEY and CDR2 SVGAGI. The CDR3 protein is CASGTYEQYF. CDR3 nucleotide sequence: TGTGCCAGCGGGACTTACGAGCAGTACTTC.

The gene calls are TRBV19 and TRBJ2-7, with 7 bases fitting TRBD2. With V trimmed by 2 bases and J by 3 bases, 10 bases remained unmatched. Germline CDR1 is LNHDA and CDR2 is SQIVND (reference sequence). CDR3 length: 16 residues. The chain's CDR3 is CASSISGGGSYYEQYF. Here the CDR3 DNA reads TGTGCCAGTAGTATAAGTGGGGGGGGAAGCTACTACGAGCAGTACTTC.

The rearrangement links TRBV5-1 to TRBJ1-5; D may be TRBD1 (6 bases). V lost 4 bases and J lost 1, with 12 bases in between. Germline values: CDR1 SGHRS, CDR2 YFSETQ. The CDR3 is made up of 15 amino acids. Here the CDR3 DNA reads TGCGCCAGCAGCGCACAGGGAGGGAGCAATCAGCCCCAGCATTTT. It encodes CASSAQGGSNQPQHF. The full variable domain, with the rest looked up from reference TRBV5-1 and TRBJ1-5, is KAGVTQTPRYLIKTRGQQVTLSCSPISGHRSVSWYQQTPGQGLQFLFEYFSETQRNKGNFPGRFSGRQFSNSRSEMNVSTLELGDSALYLCASSAQGGSNQPQHFGDGTRLSIL.

V usage is TRBV7-8 and J usage is TRBJ2-2; D not resolved. Germline CDR1 SGHVS, CDR2 FQNEAQ. V was cut by 2 bases and J by 9 bases, with 16 bases left in between. The length of the CDR3 is 15 residues. CDR3 loop: CASSLFRHQVRELFF. For the CDR3, the DNA is TGTGCCAGCAGCTTATTTCGGCATCAAGTAAGGGAGCTGTTTTTT. The whole variable domain, filled in from reference TRBV7-8 and TRBJ2-2, reads GAGVSQSPRYKVAKRGQDVALRCDPISGHVSLFWYQQALGQGPEFLTYFQNEAQLDKSGLPSDRFFAERPEGSVSTLKIQRTQQEDSAVYLCASSLFRHQVRELFFGEGSRLTVL.

The rearrangement joins TRBV4-2 to TRBJ2-4; D gene unclear. Per the germline V gene, CDR1 is LGHNA and CDR2 is YNFKEQ. V was pared by 0 bases and J by 6 bases, with 15 bases between. The CDR3 has 16 amino acids. CDR3 coding DNA: TGTGCCAGCAGCCAAGATAATCAAGGGCTGGGAAACATTCAGTACTTC. Protein sequence: CASSQDNQGLGNIQYF.

This chain connects TRBV5-1 to TRBJ1-4; a weak D match, TRBD1 (6 bases). The length of the CDR3 is 14 residues. Trimming took off 1 base at V and 8 bases at J, with 12 bases between the two ends. CDR1 is SGHRS, CDR2 YFSETQ, per germline. The CDR3 nucleotides read TGCGCCAGCAGCTTGCAGGGGCCGGGGGAAAAACTGTTTTTT. Translation: CASSLQGPGEKLFF.

This chain uses TRBV30 with TRBJ1-5; 8 nucleotides match TRBD1. Germline loops: CDR1 GTSNPN, CDR2 SVGIG (reference sequence). The V and J ends lost 1 base and 6 bases, in that order; junction bases with no gene match: 2. The CDR3 has 13 residues. The CDR3 coding sequence is TGTGCCTGGAGTGGACAGGGGACTCAGCCCCAGCATTTT. This sequence encodes CAWSGQGTQPQHF.

This chain's CDR3 is CASSPGAERASYEQYF. The CDR3 DNA is TGTGCCAGCAGCCCGGGGGCGGAAAGAGCCTCCTACGAGCAGTACTTC. The chain recombines TRBV11-3 with TRBJ2-5; TRBD1 or TRBD2 may be the D gene (6 bases each). Matching the DNA end better, TRBJ2-7 makes the J call doubtful. The CDR3 totals 16 residues. Germline V CDR1 and CDR2: SGHNT, YENEEA.

This sequence joins TRBV2 and TRBJ2-1, with 14 bases lining up with TRBD2. The germline gives CDR1 SNHLY, CDR2 FYNNEI. The V gene end was trimmed by 8 bases and the J gene end by 5 bases; junction bases not matched to a gene: 5. The CDR3 loop spans 15 amino acids. The DNA of the CDR3 is TGTGCCAGCGGGACTAGCGGGAGATCCAACAATGAGCAGTTCTTC. It encodes CASGTSGRSNNEQFF.

V usage is TRBV5-4 and J usage is TRBJ1-2, with 10 bases matching TRBD1. The germline gives CDR1 SGHNT, CDR2 YYREEE (reference sequence). V lost 4 bases, J lost 4 bases, and 4 bases stayed unmatched. This CDR3 comprises 14 residues. The CDR3 sequence: CASSRDRGSYGYTF. CDR3 bases: TGTGCCAGCAGCCGGGACAGGGGATCCTATGGCTACACCTTC.

The chain has TRBV7-6 and TRBJ2-5; either TRBD1 or TRBD2 may fit D (5 bases each). The CDR3 consists of 15 residues. Germline loops: CDR1 SGHVS, CDR2 FNYEAQ. V was shortened by 5 bases and J by 2 bases, with 15 bases between the two germline ends. This CDR3 reads CASSPEGTDQETQYF. The DNA for the CDR3 is TGTGCCAGCAGCCCAGAAGGGACGGATCAAGAGACCCAGTACTTC.

The rearrangement uses TRBV9 and TRBJ2-7; TRBD1 is a possible D gene (6 bases). From germline, CDR1 is SGDLS and CDR2 YYNGEE. The CDR3 contains 14 residues. V lost 2 bases, J lost 6 bases, and 15 bases lay in between. CDR3 coding DNA: TGTGCCAGCAGCGTTACAGGGTCCTCCGGCGAGCAGTACTTC. It encodes CASSVTGSSGEQYF. Together with reference TRBV9 and TRBJ2-7, the CDR3 gives the full variable domain: DSGVTQTPKHLITATGQRVTLRCSPRSGDLSVYWYQQSLDQGLQFLIQYYNGEERAKGNILERFSAQQFPDLHSELNLSSLELGDSALYFCASSVTGSSGEQYFGPGTRLTVT.

The gene calls are TRBV7-9 and TRBJ1-5; D gene ambiguous. The CDR3 is 14 amino acids. Germline CDR1 SEHNR, CDR2 FQNEAQ (reference sequence). Trimming took off 10 bases at V and 0 bases at J, with 13 bases between the two ends. CDR3 in amino acids: CATGREYSNQPQHF. CDR3 DNA sequence: TGTGCCACCGGGCGGGAATATAGCAATCAGCCCCAGCATTTT.

This clone appeared once. V is TRBV6-5 and J is TRBJ2-1, with 10 positions matching TRBD1. The length of the CDR3 is 14 residues. Germline V gives CDR1 MNHEY, CDR2 SVGAGI. After removal of 8 bases from V and 5 bases from J, the junction contained 6 bases not matched to a gene. CDR3 in DNA: TGTGCCAGCCGCGGGACAGGGGACCACAATGAGCAGTTCTTC. Its translation: CASRGTGDHNEQFF.

The chain links TRBV28 to TRBJ1-2; 9 bases map to TRBD1. V gave up 6 bases and J gave up 3 bases; unmatched junction bases: 8. This CDR3 region has 15 residues. Germline lookup yields CDR1 MDHEN and CDR2 SYDVKM. CDR3 amino acids: CASRTGGIGDYGYTF. The DNA for the CDR3 is TGTGCCAGCAGAACAGGGGGCATAGGAGACTATGGCTACACCTTC.

This rearrangement joins TRBV7-6 to TRBJ2-1, with D possibly TRBD2 on 5 matching bases. The germline V gene encodes CDR1 SGHVS and CDR2 FNYEAQ. V lost 4 bases and J 8 bases, leaving 18 bases between the germline ends. The CDR3 has 15 residues. CDR3 sequence: CASSSPSNQGDEQFF. Here the CDR3 DNA reads TGTGCCAGCAGCTCACCTAGCAACCAAGGCGATGAGCAGTTCTTC.

The J gene is TRBJ2-7, the V gene TRBV11-2; TRBD1 agrees at 8 bases. CDR3 size: 14 residues. CDR1 and CDR2 (germline): SGHAT, FQNNGV. J was trimmed by 3 bases and V by 0 bases; bases with no gene match: 1. Here the CDR3 reads CASSLETGVYEQYF. CDR3 nucleotide sequence: TGTGCCAGCAGCTTAGAGACAGGGGTCTACGAGCAGTACTTC. Filled out from reference TRBV11-2 and TRBJ2-7, the complete variable domain reads EAGVAQSPRYKIIEKRQSVAFWCNPISGHATLYWYQQILGQGPKLLIQFQNNGVVDDSQLPKDRFSAERLKGVDSTLKIQPAKLEDSAVYLCASSLETGVYEQYFGPGTRLTVT.

V gene TRBV5-6 combines with J gene TRBJ1-5; 7 bases match TRBD1. Germline trimming cut 4 bases from V and 4 bases from J; bases unmatched to any gene: 8. This CDR3 region has 15 residues. Germline V gives CDR1 SGHDT, CDR2 YYEEEE. CDR3 sequence reads: CASSQVGQPNQPQHF. CDR3 DNA: TGTGCCAGCAGCCAAGTGGGACAGCCTAATCAGCCCCAGCATTTT.

This chain connects TRBV19 to TRBJ1-1; perhaps TRBD1 as D (6 bases). Germline V CDR1 and CDR2: LNHDA, SQIVND (reference sequence). CDR3 length equals 14 residues. The V end lost 3 bases, the J end lost 6 bases, and 14 bases lay between the germline ends. CDR3 in DNA: TGTGCCAGTAGTATTGGGGGGGCTGGGGCTGAAGCTTTCTTT. Protein product: CASSIGGAGAEAFF. The full variable domain, with the rest looked up from reference TRBV19 and TRBJ1-1, is DGGITQSPKYLFRKEGQNVTLSCEQNLNHDAMYWYRQDPGQGLRLIYYSQIVNDFQKGDIAEGYSVSREKKESFPLTVTSAQKNPTAFYLCASSIGGAGAEAFFGQGTRLTVV.